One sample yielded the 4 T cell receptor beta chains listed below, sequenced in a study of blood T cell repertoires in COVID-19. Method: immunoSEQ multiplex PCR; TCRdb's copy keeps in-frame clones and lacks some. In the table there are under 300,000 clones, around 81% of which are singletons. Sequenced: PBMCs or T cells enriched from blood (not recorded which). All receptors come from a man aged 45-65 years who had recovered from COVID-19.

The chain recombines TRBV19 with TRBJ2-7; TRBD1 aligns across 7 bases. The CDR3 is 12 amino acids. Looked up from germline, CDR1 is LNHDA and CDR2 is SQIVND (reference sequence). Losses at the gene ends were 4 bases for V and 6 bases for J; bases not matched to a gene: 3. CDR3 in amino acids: CASSTHRGEQYF. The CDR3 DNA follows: TGTGCCAGTAGTACACACAGGGGCGAGCAGTACTTC.

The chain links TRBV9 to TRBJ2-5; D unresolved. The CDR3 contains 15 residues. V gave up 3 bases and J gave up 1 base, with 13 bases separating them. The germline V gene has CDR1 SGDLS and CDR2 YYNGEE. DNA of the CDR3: TGTGCCAGCAGCGCCGAAACCCTAATCCAAGAGACCCAGTACTTC. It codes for CASSAETLIQETQYF.

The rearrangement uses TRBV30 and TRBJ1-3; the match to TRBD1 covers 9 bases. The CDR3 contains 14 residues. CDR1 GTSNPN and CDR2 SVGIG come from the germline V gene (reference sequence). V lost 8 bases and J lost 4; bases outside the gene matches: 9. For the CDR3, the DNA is TGTGCCAAGGACGGGACAGGGAACGGAAACACCATATATTTT. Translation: CAKDGTGNGNTIYF.

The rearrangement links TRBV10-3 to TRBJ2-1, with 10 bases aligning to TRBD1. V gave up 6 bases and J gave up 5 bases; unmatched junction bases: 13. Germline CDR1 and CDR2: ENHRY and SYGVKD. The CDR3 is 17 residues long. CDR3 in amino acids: CAISLYPDRGLNNEQFF. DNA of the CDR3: TGTGCCATCAGCCTATACCCGGACAGGGGGTTAAACAATGAGCAGTTCTTC.